This TCR beta chain was sequenced during a study of T cells in Graves' hyperthyroidism and ophthalmopathy. TCR beta CDR3 region amplification was performed from RNA transcripts. First-round RT-PCR targeting the TCR CDR3 was performed with the HTBI primer set. In TCRdb, the multiplex PCR reads were re-called with MiXCR into one record per CDR3 protein. The table includes over 650,000 distinct CDR3 sequences, about 15% detected once. Points on this clonotype: What it binds is unknown.

Exclusion of a patient resulted from uncontrolled infection, other autoimmune disease, pregnancy or lactation. General study results and limits: Clonotypes that were expanded in thyroid above 0.001 mostly appeared in blood too.

Between the trimmed V and J ends, which lost 10 bases and 0 bases, there was a span of 10 bases. This CDR3 comprises 13 residues. The germline V gene encodes CDR1 MDHEN and CDR2 SYDVKM. The chain joins TRBV28 to TRBJ2-1; D gene unclear. This receptor was identified in a man aged 18 to 29 with Graves' hyperthyroidism. Sequenced sample: blood. The CDR3 nucleotides are TGTGCCACCACGACAAGCTCCTACAATGAGCAGTTCTTC. Translating gives CATTTSSYNEQFF.